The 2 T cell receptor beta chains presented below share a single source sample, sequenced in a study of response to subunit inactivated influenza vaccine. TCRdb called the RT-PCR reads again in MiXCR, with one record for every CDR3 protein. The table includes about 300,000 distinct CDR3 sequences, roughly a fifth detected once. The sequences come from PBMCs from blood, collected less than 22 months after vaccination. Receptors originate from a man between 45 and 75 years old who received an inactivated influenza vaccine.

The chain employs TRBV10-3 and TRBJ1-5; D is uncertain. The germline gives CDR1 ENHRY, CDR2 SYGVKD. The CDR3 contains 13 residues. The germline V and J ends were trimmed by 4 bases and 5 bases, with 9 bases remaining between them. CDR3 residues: CAISVQADQPQHF. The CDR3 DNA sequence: TGTGCCATCAGTGTCCAGGCGGATCAGCCCCAGCATTTT.

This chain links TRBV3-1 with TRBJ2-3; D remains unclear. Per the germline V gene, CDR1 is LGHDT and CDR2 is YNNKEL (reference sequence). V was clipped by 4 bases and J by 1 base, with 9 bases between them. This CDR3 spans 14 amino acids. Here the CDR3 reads CASSLSSGTDTQYF. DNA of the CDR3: TGTGCCAGCAGCCTTAGCAGCGGCACAGATACGCAGTATTTT.